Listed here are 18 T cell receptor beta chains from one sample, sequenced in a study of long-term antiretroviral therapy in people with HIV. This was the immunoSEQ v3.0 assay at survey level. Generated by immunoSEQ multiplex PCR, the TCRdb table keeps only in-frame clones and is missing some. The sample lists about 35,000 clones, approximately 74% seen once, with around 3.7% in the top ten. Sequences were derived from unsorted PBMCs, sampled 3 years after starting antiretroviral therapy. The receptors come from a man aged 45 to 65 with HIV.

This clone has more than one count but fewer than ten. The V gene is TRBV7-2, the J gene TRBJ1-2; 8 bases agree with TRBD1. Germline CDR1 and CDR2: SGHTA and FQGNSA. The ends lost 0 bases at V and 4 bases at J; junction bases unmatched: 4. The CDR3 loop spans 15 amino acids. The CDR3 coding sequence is TGTGCCAGCAGCTTAGCCGGGACAGGACTCTATGGCTACACCTTC. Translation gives CASSLAGTGLYGYTF.

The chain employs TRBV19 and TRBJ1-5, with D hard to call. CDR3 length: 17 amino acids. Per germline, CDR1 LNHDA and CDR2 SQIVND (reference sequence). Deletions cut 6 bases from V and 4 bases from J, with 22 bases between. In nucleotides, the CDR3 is TGTGCCAGTAGGCGATTGGAGAACAGCCTAAGGAATCAGCCCCAGCATTTT. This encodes CASRRLENSLRNQPQHF.

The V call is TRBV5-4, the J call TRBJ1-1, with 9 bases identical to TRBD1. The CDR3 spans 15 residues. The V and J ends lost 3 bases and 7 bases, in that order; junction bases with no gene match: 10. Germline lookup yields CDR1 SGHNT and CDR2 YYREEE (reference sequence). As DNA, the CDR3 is TGTGCCAGCAGCTCAGGTGACAGGGGGGCCCTTGAAGCTTTCTTT. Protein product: CASSSGDRGALEAFF.

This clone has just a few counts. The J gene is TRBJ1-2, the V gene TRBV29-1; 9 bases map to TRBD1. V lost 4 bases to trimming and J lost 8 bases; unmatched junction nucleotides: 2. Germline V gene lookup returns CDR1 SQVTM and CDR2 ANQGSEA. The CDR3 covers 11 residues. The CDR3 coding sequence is TGCAGCGTTGGGACAGGGGAAGGCTACACCTTC. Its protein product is CSVGTGEGYTF.

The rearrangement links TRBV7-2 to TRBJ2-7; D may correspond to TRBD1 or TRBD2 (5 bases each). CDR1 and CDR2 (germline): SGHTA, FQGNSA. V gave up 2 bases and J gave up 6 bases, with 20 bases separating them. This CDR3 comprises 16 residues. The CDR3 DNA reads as TGTGCCAGCAGCTTAAGAGGGCCAGGGTTAGGGTCCGAGCAGTACTTC. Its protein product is CASSLRGPGLGSEQYF.

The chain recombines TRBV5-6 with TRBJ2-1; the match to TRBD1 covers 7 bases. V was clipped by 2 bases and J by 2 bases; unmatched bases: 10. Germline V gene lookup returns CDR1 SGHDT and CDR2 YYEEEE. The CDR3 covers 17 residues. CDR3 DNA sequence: TGTGCCAGCAGCTTATCGACAGGGCAAAAAGCCTACAATGAGCAGTTCTTC. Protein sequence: CASSLSTGQKAYNEQFF.

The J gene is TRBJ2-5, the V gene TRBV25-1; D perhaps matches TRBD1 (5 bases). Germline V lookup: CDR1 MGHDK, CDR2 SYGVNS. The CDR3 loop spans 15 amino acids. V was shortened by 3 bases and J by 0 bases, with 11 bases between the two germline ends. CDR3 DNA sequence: TGTGCCAGCAGTGAGGTTTGGGGCTACCAAGAGACCCAGTACTTC. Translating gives CASSEVWGYQETQYF.

CDR3 DNA sequence: TGTGCCAGCAGCTCGGCATTGGAGACCCAGTACTTC. Amino acids: CASSSALETQYF. The chain employs TRBV5-5 and TRBJ2-5, with D unresolved. Germline CDR1 is SGHKS and CDR2 is YYEKEE (reference sequence). The CDR3 runs to 12 residues. V lost 3 bases, J lost 5 bases, and 8 bases lay in between.

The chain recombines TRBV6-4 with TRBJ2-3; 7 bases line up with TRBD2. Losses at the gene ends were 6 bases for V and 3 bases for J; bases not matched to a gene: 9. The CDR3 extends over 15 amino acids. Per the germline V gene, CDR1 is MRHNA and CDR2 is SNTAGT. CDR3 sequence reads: CASSLTLGGTDTQYF. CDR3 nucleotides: TGTGCCAGCAGCTTGACTCTCGGGGGGACAGATACGCAGTATTTT.

CDR3 DNA sequence: TGCAGCGTTGCGACTAGCGGGGGAGCTGATGGCACAGATACGCAGTATTTT. Translating gives CSVATSGGADGTDTQYF. The chain joins TRBV29-1 to TRBJ2-3; 12 bases line up with TRBD2. CDR3 length: 17 amino acids. Germline V gene lookup returns CDR1 SQVTM and CDR2 ANQGSEA. V shed 4 bases, J shed 1 base, and the junction held 9 bases outside the gene matches.

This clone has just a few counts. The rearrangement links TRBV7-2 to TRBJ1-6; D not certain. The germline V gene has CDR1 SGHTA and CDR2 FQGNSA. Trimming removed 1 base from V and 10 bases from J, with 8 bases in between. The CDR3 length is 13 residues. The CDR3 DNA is TGTGCCAGCAGCTTAGGGACCGGCTCACCCCTCCACTTT. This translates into CASSLGTGSPLHF. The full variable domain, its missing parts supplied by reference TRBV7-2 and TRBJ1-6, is GAGVSQSPSNKVTEKGKDVELRCDPISGHTALYWYRQSLGQGLEFLIYFQGNSAPDKSGLPSDRFSAERTGGSVSTLTIQRTQQEDSAVYLCASSLGTGSPLHFGNGTRLTVT.

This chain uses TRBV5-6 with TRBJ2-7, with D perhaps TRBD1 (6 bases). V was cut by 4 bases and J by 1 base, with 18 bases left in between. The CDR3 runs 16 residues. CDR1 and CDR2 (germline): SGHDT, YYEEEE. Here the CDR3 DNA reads TGTGCCAGCAGCCCCCTTACATGGGGGCAGTCCTACGAGCAGTACTTC. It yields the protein CASSPLTWGQSYEQYF.

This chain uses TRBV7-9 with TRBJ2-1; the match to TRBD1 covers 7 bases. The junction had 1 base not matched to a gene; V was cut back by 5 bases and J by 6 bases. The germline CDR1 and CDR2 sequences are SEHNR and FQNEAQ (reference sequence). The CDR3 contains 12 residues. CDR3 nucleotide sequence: TGTGCCAGCAGCCGACAGGGCAATGAGCAGTTCTTC. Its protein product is CASSRQGNEQFF.

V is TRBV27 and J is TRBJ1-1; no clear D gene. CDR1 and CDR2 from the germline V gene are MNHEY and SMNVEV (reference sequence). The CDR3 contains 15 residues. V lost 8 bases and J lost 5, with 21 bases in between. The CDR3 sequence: CASLPWGGSRTEAFF. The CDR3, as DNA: TGTGCCAGCCTACCCTGGGGAGGGAGTCGGACTGAAGCTTTCTTT.

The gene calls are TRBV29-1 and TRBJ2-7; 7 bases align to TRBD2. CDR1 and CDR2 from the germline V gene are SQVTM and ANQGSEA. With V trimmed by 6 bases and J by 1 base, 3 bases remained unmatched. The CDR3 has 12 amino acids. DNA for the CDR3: TGCAGCGTGGGGGGGGGATCCTACGAGCAGTACTTC. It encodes CSVGGGSYEQYF.

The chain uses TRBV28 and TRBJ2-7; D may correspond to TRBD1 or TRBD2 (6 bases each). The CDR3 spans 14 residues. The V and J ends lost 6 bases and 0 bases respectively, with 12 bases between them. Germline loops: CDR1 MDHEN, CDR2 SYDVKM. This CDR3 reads CASSLGGLSYEQYF. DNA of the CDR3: TGTGCCAGCAGCCTAGGGGGGCTCTCCTACGAGCAGTACTTC.

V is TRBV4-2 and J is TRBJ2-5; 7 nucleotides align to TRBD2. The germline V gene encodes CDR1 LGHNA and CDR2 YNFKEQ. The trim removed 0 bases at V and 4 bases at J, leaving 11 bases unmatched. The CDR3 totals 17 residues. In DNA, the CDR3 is TGTGCCAGCAGCCAAGACGTGGGGGGGACGGGGGGAGAGACCCAGTACTTC. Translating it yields CASSQDVGGTGGETQYF.

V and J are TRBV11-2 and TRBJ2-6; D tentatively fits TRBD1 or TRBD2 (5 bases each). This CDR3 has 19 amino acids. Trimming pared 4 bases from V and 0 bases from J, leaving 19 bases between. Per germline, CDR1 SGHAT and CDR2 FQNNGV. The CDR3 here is CASSSLAGQRFSGANVLTF. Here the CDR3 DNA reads TGTGCCAGCAGCTCACTTGCAGGGCAGCGGTTCTCTGGGGCCAACGTCCTGACTTTC.